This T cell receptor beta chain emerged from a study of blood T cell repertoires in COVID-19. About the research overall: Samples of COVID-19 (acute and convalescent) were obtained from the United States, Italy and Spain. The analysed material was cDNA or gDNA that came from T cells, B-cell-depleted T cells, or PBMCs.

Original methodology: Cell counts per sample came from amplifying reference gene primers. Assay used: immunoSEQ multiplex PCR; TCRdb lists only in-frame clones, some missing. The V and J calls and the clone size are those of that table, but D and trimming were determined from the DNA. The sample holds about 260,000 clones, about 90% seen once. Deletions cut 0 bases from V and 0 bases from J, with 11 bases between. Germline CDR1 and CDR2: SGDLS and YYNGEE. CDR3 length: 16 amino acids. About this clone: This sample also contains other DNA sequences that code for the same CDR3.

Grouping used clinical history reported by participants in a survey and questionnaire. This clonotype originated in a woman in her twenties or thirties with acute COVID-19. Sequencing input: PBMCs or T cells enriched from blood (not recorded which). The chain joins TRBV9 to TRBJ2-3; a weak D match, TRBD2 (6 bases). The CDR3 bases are TGTGCCAGCAGCGTAGGGACGGGAGCTAGCACAGATACGCAGTATTTT. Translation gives CASSVGTGASTDTQYF.